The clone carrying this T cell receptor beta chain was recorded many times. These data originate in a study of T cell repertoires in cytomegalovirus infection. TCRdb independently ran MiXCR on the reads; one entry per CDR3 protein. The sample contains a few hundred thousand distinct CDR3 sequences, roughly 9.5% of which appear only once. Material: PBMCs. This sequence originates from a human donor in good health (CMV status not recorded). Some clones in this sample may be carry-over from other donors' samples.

The CDR3 region is CASSAGRNTEAFF. CDR3 DNA sequence: TGTGCCAGCAGCGCTGGACGAAACACTGAAGCTTTCTTT. J is TRBJ1-1 and V is TRBV7-2; no clear D. The V gene lost 5 bases and the J gene lost 2 bases, with 9 bases spanning the gap. The CDR3 has 13 amino acids. Germline CDR1 and CDR2: SGHTA and FQGNSA.